One T cell receptor (beta chain) is described in this entry. Original methodology: Estimation of nucleated cell counts relied on the amplification of reference gene primers. Some clones are missing from TCRdb's copy, which holds only in-frame ones; the method was immunoSEQ multiplex PCR. The DNA gave D and trimming, while V, J and clone size come from that table. The sample shows roughly 200,000 clones, 75% to 85% of them seen only once. The CDR3 loop spans 14 amino acids. Trimming took off 1 base at V and 1 base at J, with 7 bases between the two ends. The germline V gene has CDR1 MGHRA and CDR2 YSYEKL. A Seattle source enrolled patients during active infection and followed them longitudinally. These data originate in a study of blood T cell repertoires in COVID-19. For the study at large: Italy, Spain and the United States were the sources of the convalescent and acute COVID-19 samples. T cells, B-cell-depleted T cells, or PBMCs provided the cDNA or gDNA that served as material.

Material for sequencing was peripheral blood. The sequence came from a woman aged 25 to 39 with COVID-19, enrolled during active disease. J is TRBJ1-1 and V is TRBV4-1; a possible D gene is TRBD1 (5 bases). This CDR3 is CASSQGTPNTEAFF. CDR3 bases: TGCGCCAGCAGCCAAGGGACACCGAACACTGAAGCTTTCTTT.